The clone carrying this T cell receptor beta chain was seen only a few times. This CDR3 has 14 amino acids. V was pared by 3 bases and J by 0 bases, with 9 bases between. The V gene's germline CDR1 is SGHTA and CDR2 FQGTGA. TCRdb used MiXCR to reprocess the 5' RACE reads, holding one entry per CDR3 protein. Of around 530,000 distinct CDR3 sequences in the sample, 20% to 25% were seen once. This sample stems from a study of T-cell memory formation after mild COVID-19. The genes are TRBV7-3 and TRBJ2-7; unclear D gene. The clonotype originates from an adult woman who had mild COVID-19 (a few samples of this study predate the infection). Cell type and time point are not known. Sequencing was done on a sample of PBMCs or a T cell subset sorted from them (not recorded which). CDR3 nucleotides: TGTGCCAGCAGCTTGGGGTTGGACTCCTACGAGCAGTACTTC. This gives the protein CASSLGLDSYEQYF.